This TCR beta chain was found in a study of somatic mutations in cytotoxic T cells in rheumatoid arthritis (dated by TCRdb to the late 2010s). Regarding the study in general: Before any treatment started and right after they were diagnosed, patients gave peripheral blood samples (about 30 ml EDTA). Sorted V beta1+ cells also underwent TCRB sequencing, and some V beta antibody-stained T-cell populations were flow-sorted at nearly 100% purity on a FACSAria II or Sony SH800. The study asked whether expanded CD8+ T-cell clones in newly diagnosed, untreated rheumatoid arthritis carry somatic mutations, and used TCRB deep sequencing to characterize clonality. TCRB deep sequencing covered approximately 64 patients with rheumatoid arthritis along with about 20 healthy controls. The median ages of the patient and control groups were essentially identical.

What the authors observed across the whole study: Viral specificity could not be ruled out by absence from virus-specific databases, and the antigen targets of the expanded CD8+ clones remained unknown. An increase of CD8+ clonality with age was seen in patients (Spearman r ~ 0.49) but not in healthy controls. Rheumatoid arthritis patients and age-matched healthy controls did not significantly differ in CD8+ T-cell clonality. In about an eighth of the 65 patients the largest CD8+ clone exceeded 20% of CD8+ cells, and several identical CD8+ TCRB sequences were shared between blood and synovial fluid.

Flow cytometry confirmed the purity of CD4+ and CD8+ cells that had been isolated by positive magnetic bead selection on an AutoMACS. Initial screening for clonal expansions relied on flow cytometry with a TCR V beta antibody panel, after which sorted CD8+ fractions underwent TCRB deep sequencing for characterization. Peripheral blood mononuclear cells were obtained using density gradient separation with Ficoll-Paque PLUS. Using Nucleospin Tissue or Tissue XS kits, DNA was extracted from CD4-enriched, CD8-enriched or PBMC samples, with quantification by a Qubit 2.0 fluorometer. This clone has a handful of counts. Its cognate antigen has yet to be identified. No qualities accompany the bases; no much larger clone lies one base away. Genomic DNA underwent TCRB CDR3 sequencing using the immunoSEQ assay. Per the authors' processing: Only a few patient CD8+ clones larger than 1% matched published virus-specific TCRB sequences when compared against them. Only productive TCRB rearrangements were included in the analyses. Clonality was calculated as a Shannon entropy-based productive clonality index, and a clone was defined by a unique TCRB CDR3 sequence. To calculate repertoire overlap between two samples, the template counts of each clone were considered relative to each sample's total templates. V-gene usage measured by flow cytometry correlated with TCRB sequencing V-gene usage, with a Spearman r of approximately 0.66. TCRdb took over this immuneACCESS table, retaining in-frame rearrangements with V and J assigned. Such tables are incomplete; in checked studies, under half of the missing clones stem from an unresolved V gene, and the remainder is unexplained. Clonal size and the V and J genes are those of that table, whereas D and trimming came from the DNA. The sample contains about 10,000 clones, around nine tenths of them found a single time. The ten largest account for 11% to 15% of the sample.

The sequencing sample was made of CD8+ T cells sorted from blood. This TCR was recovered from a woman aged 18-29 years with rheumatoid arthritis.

The CDR3 loop reads CASSLGAQLYGYTF. The DNA sequence is as follows: TGTGCCAGCAGCTTGGGGGCGCAGCTCTATGGCTACACCTTC. The rearranged segments are TRBV13 and TRBJ1-2; a tentative D call is TRBD1 (6 bases match). The junction shows trimming of 3 bases on V and 4 bases on J, plus 12 bases between the germline ends. CDR3 length: 14 amino acids, cysteine to phenylalanine. Only CDR3 DNA is held: 42 bases, read in frame from base 1. From a lookup of the germline V gene (reference sequence), CDR1 and CDR2 are PRHDT and FYEKMQ.